This T cell receptor beta chain came from a study of technical replicates of blood from several donors. Sequencing used immunoSEQ multiplex PCR; TCRdb keeps in-frame clones, though not all of them. The sample comprises around 71,000 clones, roughly 92% of which are singletons, and roughly 0.41% rests with the top ten. V was pared by 5 bases and J by 6 bases, with 9 bases of the junction left unmatched. The CDR3 loop spans 14 amino acids. Per the germline V gene, CDR1 is SGHAT and CDR2 is FQDESV (reference sequence). Input material: T cells isolated from PBMCs. J is TRBJ2-5 and V is TRBV11-1; 7 positions agree with TRBD2. The receptor was derived from a human donor in good health. In DNA, the CDR3 is TGTGCCAGCAGCCACAGGACTAGTGGAAAGACCCAGTACTTC. Residues: CASSHRTSGKTQYF. The variable domain in full, completed from reference TRBV11-1 and TRBJ2-5, reads EAEVAQSPRYKITEKSQAVAFWCDPISGHATLYWYRQILGQGPELLVQFQDESVVDDSQLPKDRFSAERLKGVDSTLKIQPAELGDSAMYLCASSHRTSGKTQYFGPGTRLLVL.